Listed below are T cell receptor beta chains from one sample, sequenced in a study of post-analysis software for immune sequencing data. One entry per CDR3 protein results from TCRdb running MiXCR on the PCR reads. The sample includes about 500,000 distinct CDR3 sequences, 45% of them seen just once. The sequencing input was blood. The receptors here all came from a girl aged 5 to 17 with multiple sclerosis. Both conserved end residues are part of each CDR3. Clone size, where shown, is once, few, many, or a class for clones that have expanded.

V gene: TRBV5-1
J gene: TRBJ2-1
clone size: few
CDR3 protein: CASSLVPDDYNEQFF

V gene: TRBV29-1
J gene: TRBJ1-1
clone size: few
CDR3 protein: CSGRANTEAFF

V gene: TRBV5-1
J gene: TRBJ2-7
clone size: few
CDR3 protein: CASRWDSRYEQYF

V gene: TRBV7-3
J gene: TRBJ2-1
clone size: few
CDR3 protein: CASSSGLVRGNEQFF

V gene: TRBV12-3/TRBV12-4
J gene: TRBJ2-3
clone size: few
CDR3 protein: CASSLLAGFTDTQYF

V gene: TRBV6-5
J gene: TRBJ1-4
clone size: NA
CDR3 protein: CASSDRWSSEKLFF

V gene: TRBV12-3/TRBV12-4
J gene: TRBJ2-7
clone size: NA
CDR3 protein: CASSSRTSGPRPSYEQYF

V gene: TRBV4-2
J gene: TRBJ2-1
clone size: NA
CDR3 protein: CASSQGLPNNEQFF

V gene: TRBV12-3/TRBV12-4
J gene: TRBJ1-4
clone size: NA
CDR3 protein: CASNQARDRGEEKLFF

V gene: TRBV29-1
J gene: TRBJ2-3
clone size: NA
CDR3 protein: CSVEPGEGDTQYF

V gene: TRBV7-2
J gene: TRBJ2-7
clone size: NA
CDR3 protein: CAGSLIADPAYEQYF

V gene: TRBV27
J gene: TRBJ2-5
clone size: NA
CDR3 protein: CASSRTRGREQYF

V gene: TRBV3-1
J gene: TRBJ1-1
clone size: NA
CDR3 protein: CASSQDQAMNTEAFF

V gene: TRBV29-1
J gene: TRBJ1-1
clone size: few
CDR3 protein: CSVTPGQGAEAFF

V gene: TRBV7-6
J gene: TRBJ2-7
clone size: NA
CDR3 protein: CAGSPGGQTYEQYF

V gene: TRBV10-3
J gene: TRBJ2-5
clone size: NA
CDR3 protein: CAISDSGQGRETQYF

V gene: TRBV2
J gene: TRBJ2-5
clone size: NA
CDR3 protein: CASGQRQETQYF

V gene: TRBV7-8
J gene: TRBJ2-7
clone size: NA
CDR3 protein: CASSPGDDTYEQYF

V gene: TRBV28
J gene: TRBJ2-3
clone size: NA
CDR3 protein: CASSPTGEGPDTQYF

V gene: TRBV28
J gene: TRBJ2-7
clone size: NA
CDR3 protein: CASSLFSGEQYF

V gene: TRBV10-2
J gene: TRBJ1-1
clone size: NA
CDR3 protein: CASSDRPGGTEAFF

V gene: TRBV11-2
J gene: TRBJ2-7
clone size: few
CDR3 protein: CASSLAGAEQYF

V gene: TRBV9
J gene: TRBJ2-3
clone size: few
CDR3 protein: CASSPGSTQYF

V gene: TRBV7-3
J gene: TRBJ2-1
clone size: NA
CDR3 protein: CASSTEGYNEQFF

V gene: TRBV28
J gene: TRBJ2-7
clone size: NA
CDR3 protein: CASSLNTASSYEQYF

V gene: TRBV7-3
J gene: TRBJ2-3
clone size: NA
CDR3 protein: CASSSLSGRADTQYF

V gene: TRBV7-2
J gene: TRBJ2-1
clone size: few
CDR3 protein: CASSLRSGDEQFF

V gene: TRBV28
J gene: TRBJ2-1
clone size: few
CDR3 protein: CASSFVGQGNEQFF

V gene: TRBV5-1
J gene: TRBJ2-1
clone size: few
CDR3 protein: CASSPDIPGNEQFF

V gene: TRBV4-1
J gene: TRBJ1-6
clone size: NA
CDR3 protein: CASSQERGSNSPLHF

V gene: TRBV4-3
J gene: TRBJ2-2
clone size: few
CDR3 protein: CASSQKPGQAAGELFF

V gene: TRBV29-1
J gene: TRBJ2-5
clone size: few
CDR3 protein: CSVGQWETQYF

V gene: TRBV18
J gene: NA
clone size: few
CDR3 protein: CASSPVGPPQSDEQYF

V gene: TRBV29-1
J gene: TRBJ2-1
clone size: once
CDR3 protein: CSATPGQFNEQFF

V gene: TRBV29-1
J gene: TRBJ1-1
clone size: few
CDR3 protein: CSADDRDNTEAFF

V gene: TRBV29-1
J gene: TRBJ1-1
clone size: NA
CDR3 protein: CSVDRQEAFF

V gene: TRBV7-9
J gene: TRBJ2-7
clone size: NA
CDR3 protein: CASSLARHSYEQYF

V gene: TRBV12-3/TRBV12-4
J gene: TRBJ1-1
clone size: NA
CDR3 protein: CASSLRGGGMNTEAFF

V gene: TRBV19
J gene: TRBJ2-7
clone size: NA
CDR3 protein: CASSTGGSYEQYF

V gene: TRBV28
J gene: TRBJ2-5
clone size: NA
CDR3 protein: CASSSRRRTNQETQYF

V gene: TRBV4-1
J gene: TRBJ1-4
clone size: NA
CDR3 protein: CASSPAQGEDEKLFF

V gene: TRBV5-1
J gene: TRBJ2-1
clone size: few
CDR3 protein: CASSILAGSSYNEQFF

V gene: TRBV20-1
J gene: TRBJ1-1
clone size: NA
CDR3 protein: CSARGGENTEAFF

V gene: TRBV10-3
J gene: TRBJ1-2
clone size: few
CDR3 protein: CAILGQGSGYTF

V gene: TRBV20-1
J gene: TRBJ1-1
clone size: few
CDR3 protein: CSAQPGRLNTEAFF

V gene: TRBV20-1
J gene: TRBJ2-3
clone size: few
CDR3 protein: CSARLAAVVGKDTQYF